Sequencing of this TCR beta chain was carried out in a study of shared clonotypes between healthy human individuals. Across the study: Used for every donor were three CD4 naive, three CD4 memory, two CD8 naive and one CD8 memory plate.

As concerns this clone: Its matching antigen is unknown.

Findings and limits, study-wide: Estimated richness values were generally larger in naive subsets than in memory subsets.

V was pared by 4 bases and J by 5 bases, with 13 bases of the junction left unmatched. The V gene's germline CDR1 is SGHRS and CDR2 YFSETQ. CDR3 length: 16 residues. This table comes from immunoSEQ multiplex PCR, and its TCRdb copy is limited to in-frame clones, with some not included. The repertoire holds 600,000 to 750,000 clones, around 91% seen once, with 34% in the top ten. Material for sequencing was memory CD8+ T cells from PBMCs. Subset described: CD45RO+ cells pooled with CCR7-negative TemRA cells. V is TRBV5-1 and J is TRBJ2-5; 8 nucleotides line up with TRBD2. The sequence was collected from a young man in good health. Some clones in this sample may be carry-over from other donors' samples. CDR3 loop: CASSLERERVLETQYF. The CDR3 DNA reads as TGCGCCAGCAGCCTTGAGCGGGAGAGAGTATTGGAGACCCAGTACTTC.